This T cell receptor (beta chain) was profiled in a study of blood T cell repertoires in COVID-19. Germline assignment: CDR1 SGHRS and CDR2 YFSETQ. The junction had 16 bases not matched to a gene; V was cut back by 0 bases and J by 1 base. The length of the CDR3 is 20 residues. Repertoires were generated with immunoSEQ multiplex PCR, while TCRdb's copy carries only in-frame clones and drops some. The sample consists of about 64,000 clones, 85% to 90% of them appearing once. The sample was PBMCs or T cells enriched from blood (not recorded which). This chain connects TRBV5-1 to TRBJ2-3, with 8 nucleotides matching TRBD2. This TCR came from a woman between 40 and 55 years old who had recovered from COVID-19. CDR3 residues: CASSLAEVLGLAGGTDTQYF. As DNA, the CDR3 is TGCGCCAGCAGCTTGGCCGAAGTACTGGGGCTAGCGGGCGGCACAGATACGCAGTATTTT.